The clone carrying this T cell receptor (beta chain) was counted between two and nine times. As yet, its antigen is unknown. Under the authors' procedure: Differences in CDR3 between clinicopathological groups were drawn on to build a classifier intended to discriminate distant-metastatic papillary thyroid cancer patients. TCRdb re-called the PCR reads through MiXCR. TCRdb's processing, not the authors' own work, is the source of the V and J calls. The data show 15,000 to 20,000 clones, with over 20% seen just once and roughly 7.8% held by the top ten. This entry is derived from a study of metastatic and nonmetastatic thyroid tumors. Study as a whole: Comparison of repertoires was carried out across blood and tumor or nodule tissue from malignant and benign thyroid patients. Study-wide results and caveats: It was reportedly found that TCR beta diversity was significantly higher in malignant thyroid tumors than in benign nodules, a difference seen in both blood and tumor samples.

Before thyroid surgery, none of the patients had received any treatment. The sequenced sample was adjacent normal tissue. The TCR comes from a female donor with papillary thyroid cancer or a benign thyroid nodule (not recorded which). Some clones in this sample may be carry-over from other donors' samples.

CDR3 coding DNA: TGTGCCAGTATGGGGGCCCAGTCGAACACTGAAGCTTTCTTT. Translation: CASMGAQSNTEAFF. The rearrangement joins TRBV6-1 to TRBJ1-1; D is possibly TRBD1 (6 bases). The CDR3 totals 14 residues. Per the germline V gene, CDR1 is MNHNS and CDR2 is SASEGT. The V and J ends lost 9 bases and 1 base respectively, with 15 bases between them.